The T cell receptor (beta chain) under discussion was sequenced for a study of OX40 agonist ivuxolimab in advanced cancers. The CDR3 contains 13 residues. Germline V gene data show CDR1 as MNHEY and CDR2 as SVGAGI. V lost 7 bases and J 5 bases, leaving 15 bases between the germline ends. TCRdb's table, derived via immunoSEQ multiplex PCR, lists solely in-frame clones and lacks some. The sample records 150,000 to 190,000 clones, 90% to 95% being singletons. Sequencing was performed on CD4+ or CD8+ T cells sorted from blood, taken in a trial of the OX40 agonist ivuxolimab. The gene calls are TRBV6-5 and TRBJ2-7; a possible D gene is TRBD1 (6 bases). The receptor was derived from an adult with an advanced solid tumor such as melanoma, head and neck, liver or kidney cancer. The CDR3 region has the DNA TGTGCCAGCACTCTCGGCAGGGGAAACGAGCAGTACTTC. Protein sequence: CASTLGRGNEQYF.